This TCR beta chain was sequenced in a study of regulatory T cells in long-lasting Graves disease. Through Arm-PCR of CDR3 regions and iRepertoire HTBI primers, TCR beta libraries were built. TCRdb re-called the multiplex PCR reads with MiXCR, one entry per CDR3 protein. The sample yields around 510,000 distinct CDR3 sequences, about a fifth seen once. Described time point: persistent/refractory GD, antithyroid drugs over 5 years with positive TRAb. PBMC RNA served as the TCR library source. The CDR3 length is 14 residues. Germline V gene data show CDR1 as WSHSY and CDR2 as SAAADI. The V end was cut by 0 bases, the J end by 3 bases, with 8 bases between.

The V gene is TRBV10-2, the J gene TRBJ1-2; D is undetermined. This clonotype was sampled from a female donor with Graves disease. The sequenced sample was peripheral blood mononuclear cells (PBMCs), obtained when the disease was refractory, from a patient treated with antithyroid drugs. In DNA, the CDR3 is TGCGCCAGCAGTGAGTCGCCAGAATACTATGGCTACACCTTC. Translated: CASSESPEYYGYTF.